Below, one TCR beta chain is given with its context. This sample stems from a study of T cell changes during pregnancy in multiple sclerosis. The data were produced by immunoSEQ multiplex PCR, yet TCRdb's version contains in-frame clones alone and is incomplete. Of roughly 90,000 clones listed, just under 95% were seen once; the top ten hold around 4.1%. Trimming cost V 3 bases and J 0 bases, with 9 bases left between them. The CDR3 extends over 15 amino acids. Germline CDR1 and CDR2: SGHVS and FNYEAQ. This TCR was recovered from a female donor with multiple sclerosis, enrolled in a pregnancy study. This specimen consisted of peripheral blood, obtained in the first trimester of pregnancy. The chain is built from TRBV7-6 and TRBJ2-1; D is unclear. The CDR3 DNA reads as TGTGCCAGCAGCTTGTACAGCAGCTCCTACAATGAGCAGTTCTTC. Its translation is CASSLYSSSYNEQFF.